The sequence of this T cell receptor (beta chain) was determined in a study of brain T cells in children with intractable seizures. The repertoire was sequenced with immunoSEQ multiplex PCR; TCRdb's copy has only in-frame clones and lacks some. In the table there are about 340,000 clones, about 93% of which are singletons. Regarding this clone: As yet, its antigen is unknown.

Study-wide results and limits: Pre- and post-surgery blood differed in depth, so pre-surgery absences may be undersampling. HCMV serostatus was not known, and viral specificity came from CDR3 similarity only.

The CDR3 length is 17 residues. Germline V CDR1 and CDR2: DFQATT, SNEGSKA (reference sequence). V lost 3 bases and J lost 4; bases outside the gene matches: 11. As for time point: blood from clinic visit 5 months post-surgery; TSC patient then seizure free. The sequenced cases were selected for having the highest brain T cell transcript signatures. The specimen was peripheral blood, collected 4 to 6 months after surgery. The source is a boy under two years old with tuberous sclerosis and intractable seizures. J is TRBJ2-7 and V is TRBV20-1; 14 bases are shared with TRBD2. The CDR3 DNA follows: TGCAGTGCTAGTCCGGGACTAGCGGGAGCATTTCCTTACGAGCAGTACTTC. Translated, it gives CSASPGLAGAFPYEQYF.